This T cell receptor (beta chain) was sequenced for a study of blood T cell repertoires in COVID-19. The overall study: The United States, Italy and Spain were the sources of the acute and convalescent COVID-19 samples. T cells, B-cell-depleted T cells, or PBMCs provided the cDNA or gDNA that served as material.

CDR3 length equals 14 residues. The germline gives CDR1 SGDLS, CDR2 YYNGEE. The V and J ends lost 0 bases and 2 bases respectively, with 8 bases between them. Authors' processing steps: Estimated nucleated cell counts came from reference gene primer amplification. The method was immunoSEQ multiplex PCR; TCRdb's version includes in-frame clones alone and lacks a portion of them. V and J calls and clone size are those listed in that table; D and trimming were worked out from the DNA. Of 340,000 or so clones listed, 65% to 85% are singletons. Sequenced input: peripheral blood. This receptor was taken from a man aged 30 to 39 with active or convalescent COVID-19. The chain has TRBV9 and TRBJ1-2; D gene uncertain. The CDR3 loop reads CASSVDDTNYGYTF. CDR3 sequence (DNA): TGTGCCAGCAGCGTAGACGACACCAACTATGGCTACACCTTC.